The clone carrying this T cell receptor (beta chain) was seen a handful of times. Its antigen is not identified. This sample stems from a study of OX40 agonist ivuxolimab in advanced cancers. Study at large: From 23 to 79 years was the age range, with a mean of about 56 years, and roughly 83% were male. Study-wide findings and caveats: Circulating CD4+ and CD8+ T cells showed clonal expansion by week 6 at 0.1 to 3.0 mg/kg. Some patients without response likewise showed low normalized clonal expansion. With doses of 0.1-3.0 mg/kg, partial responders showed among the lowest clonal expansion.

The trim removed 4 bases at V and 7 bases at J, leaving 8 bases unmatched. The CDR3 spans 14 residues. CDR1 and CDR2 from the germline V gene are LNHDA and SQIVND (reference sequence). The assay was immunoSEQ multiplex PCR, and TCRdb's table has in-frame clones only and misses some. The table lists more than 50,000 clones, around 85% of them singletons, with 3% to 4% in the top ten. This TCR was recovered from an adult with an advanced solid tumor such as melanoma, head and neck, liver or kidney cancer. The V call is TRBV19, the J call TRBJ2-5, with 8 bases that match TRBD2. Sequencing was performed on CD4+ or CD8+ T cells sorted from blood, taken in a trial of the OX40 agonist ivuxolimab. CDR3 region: CASSSSGTRGTQYF. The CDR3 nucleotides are TGTGCCAGTAGTAGCTCCGGGACTAGGGGGACCCAGTACTTC.